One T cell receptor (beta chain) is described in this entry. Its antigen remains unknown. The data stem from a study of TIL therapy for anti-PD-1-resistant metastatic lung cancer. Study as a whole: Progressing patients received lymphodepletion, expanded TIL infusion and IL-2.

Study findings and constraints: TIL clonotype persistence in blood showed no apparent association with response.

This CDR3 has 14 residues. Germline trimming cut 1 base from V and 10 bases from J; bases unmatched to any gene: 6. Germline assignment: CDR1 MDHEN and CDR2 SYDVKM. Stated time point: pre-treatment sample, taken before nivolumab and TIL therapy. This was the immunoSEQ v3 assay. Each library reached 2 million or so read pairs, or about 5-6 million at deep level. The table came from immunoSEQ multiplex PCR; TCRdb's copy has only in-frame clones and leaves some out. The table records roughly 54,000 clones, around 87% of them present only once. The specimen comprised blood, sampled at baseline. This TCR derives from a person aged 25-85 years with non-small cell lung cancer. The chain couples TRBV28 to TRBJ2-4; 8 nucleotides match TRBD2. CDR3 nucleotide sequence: TGTGCCAGCAGTTTATTCGGGAGGGAGAATATTCAGTACTTC. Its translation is CASSLFGRENIQYF.